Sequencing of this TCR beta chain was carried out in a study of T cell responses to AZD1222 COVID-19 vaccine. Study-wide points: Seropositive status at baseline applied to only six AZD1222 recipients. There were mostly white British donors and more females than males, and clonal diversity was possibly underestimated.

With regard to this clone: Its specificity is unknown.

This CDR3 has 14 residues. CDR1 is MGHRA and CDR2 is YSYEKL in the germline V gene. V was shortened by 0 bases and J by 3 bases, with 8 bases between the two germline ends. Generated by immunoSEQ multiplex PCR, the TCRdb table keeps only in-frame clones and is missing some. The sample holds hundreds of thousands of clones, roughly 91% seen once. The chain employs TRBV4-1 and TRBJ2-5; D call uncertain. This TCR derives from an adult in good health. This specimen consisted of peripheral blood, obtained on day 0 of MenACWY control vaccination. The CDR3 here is CASSQDQNKETQYF. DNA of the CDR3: TGCGCCAGCAGCCAAGATCAGAATAAAGAGACCCAGTACTTC.